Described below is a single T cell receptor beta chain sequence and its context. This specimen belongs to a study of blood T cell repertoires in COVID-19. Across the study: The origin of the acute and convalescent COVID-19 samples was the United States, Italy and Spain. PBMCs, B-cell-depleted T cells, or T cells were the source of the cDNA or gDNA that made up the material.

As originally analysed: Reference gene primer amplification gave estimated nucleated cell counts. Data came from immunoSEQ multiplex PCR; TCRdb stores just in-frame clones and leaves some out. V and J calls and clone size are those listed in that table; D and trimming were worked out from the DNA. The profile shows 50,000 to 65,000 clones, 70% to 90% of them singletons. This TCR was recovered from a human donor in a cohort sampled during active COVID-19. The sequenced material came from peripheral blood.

The CDR3 is CASSLVAANTEAFF. The CDR3 region has the DNA TGCGCCAGCAGCTTGGTGGCGGCGAACACTGAAGCTTTCTTT. The genes are TRBV5-1 and TRBJ1-1; D gene uncertain. The CDR3 has 14 amino acids. The germline gives CDR1 SGHRS, CDR2 YFSETQ. Trimming removed 0 bases from V and 1 base from J, with 7 bases in between. Using reference TRBV5-1 and TRBJ1-1 for the parts outside the CDR3, the full variable domain is KAGVTQTPRYLIKTRGQQVTLSCSPISGHRSVSWYQQTPGQGLQFLFEYFSETQRNKGNFPGRFSGRQFSNSRSEMNVSTLELGDSALYLCASSLVAANTEAFFGQGTRLTVV.